This T cell receptor (beta chain) was recovered during a study of neurological immune-mediated disorders (dated by TCRdb to about 2019). About the investigation overall: Among the approximately 35 multiple sclerosis patients, 31 had relapsing-remitting MS and 3 had secondary progressive MS. Peripheral blood TCR-beta repertoires from HTLV-I-associated myelopathy (HAM/TSP) patients, multiple sclerosis patients and healthy controls were compared by UMI-based sequencing. The 90 to 110 TCR-beta libraries included longitudinal samples, technical triplicates and paired sorted CD4+ and CD8+ T-cell subsets alongside PBMC samples. The cohort comprised about 68 subjects: roughly 15 HAM/TSP patients, approximately 34 multiple sclerosis patients and around 20 healthy controls. Study-wide conclusions, independent of this receptor: Repertoires from 18 of 34 MS patients were grouped by phylogenetic analysis into a cluster of related CDR3 sequences, suggesting a possible repertoire-level signature. The highest TCR clonal expansion was observed in HAM/TSP patients, whereas the lowest was observed in MS patients, even when compared with healthy controls. No identical CDR3 amino acid sequences were shared among expanded clones across subjects, suggesting private TCR-beta repertoires in all groups. No clinical or MRI features were associated with the MS cluster, and the authors said that larger cohorts are needed.

Libraries from unsorted PBMCs were made from 2 million PBMCs kept in RNAlater at -80 degrees C until RNA extraction. Multiple sclerosis patients were enrolled in a US clinical protocol evaluating disease progression by magnetic resonance imaging. Peripheral blood was subjected to Ficoll-Hypaque density gradient centrifugation to isolate PBMCs, which were then cryopreserved in liquid nitrogen. This clonotype was detected many times. Its antigen is currently not known. Base qualities are not at hand, and no much larger clone is one base apart. cDNA synthesis used template-switch 5'RACE with a primer carrying a 10-nucleotide random unique molecular identifier tagging each TCR transcript. Every sequencing run covered 15-18 subjects and yielded more than 200 million TCR-beta sequences. Total RNA was extracted with the RNeasy kit. Using the KAPA Real-time Library Amplification kit, TCR-beta VDJ regions were amplified with primers for the TCR constant region and the 5'RACE anchor. Sample indexes and Illumina adaptors were added in a first PCR, after which library yield was increased in a second PCR. After purification with Ampure beads, the TCR product of roughly 650 bp was size-selected on a 2% E-gel SizeSelection system. Library quality was checked on a Bioanalyzer, concentration was measured with Qubit, and libraries were quantified with the Kapa Library Quantification kit before pooling. An Illumina HiSeq 2500 was used to sequence the libraries paired-end at 2 x 150 bp. To increase sequence diversity, roughly 24-32% phiX was spiked into each library pool. As for the original processing: Quality-filtered reads were processed with the UMI-based MiGEC pipeline, and over 75% of raw TCR sequences were removed by the MiGEC pipeline during error correction. IMGT germline references were used for aligning VDJ genes, and each clonotype was defined as a unique CDR3 amino acid sequence together with its V-J genes. Clonal expansion, Shannon diversity and CDR3 relatedness were evaluated with VDJtools (CalcPairwiseDistances, ClusterSamples), while phylogenetic trees were built in CLCbio workbench. Using coefficient-of-variation modelling across technical triplicates, the study counted a clone as expanded if it had at least 8 unique UMIs. Clones were called with MiXCR by TCRdb after fastp trimmed the public reads at Q25, and only in-frame beta chains were retained. Identical CDR3 protein sequences are pooled into one entry, listed with their most common genes and DNA. The V and J calls and clone size come from TCRdb's table, not from the authors' own analysis. The sample table shows tens of thousands of distinct CDR3 sequences, and approximately 4.4% are seen once. Of the sample, around 2.8% is held by the ten largest clones.

This clonotype originated in a man aged 45-65 years with multiple sclerosis. Material: PBMCs.

The sequenced DNA: TGCAGCGTTGAGGCGGAGTGGGAAAAACTGTTTTTT. It translates to CSVEAEWEKLFF. Here the chain combines TRBV29-1 and TRBJ1-4; a confident D gene designation cannot be given. Measured from the cysteine to the phenylalanine, the CDR3 is 12 residues long. Just CDR3 DNA is preserved here, 36 bases in frame from base 1. From the germline V gene, CDR1 is SQVTM and CDR2 is ANQGSEA. V lost 3 bases and J lost 8 bases; the stretch between them is 10 bases long. The full variable domain, completed from the reference TRBV29-1 and TRBJ1-4 proteins outside the CDR3, reads SAVISQKPSRDICQRGTSLTIQCQVDSQVTMMFWYRQQPGQSLTLIATANQGSEATYESGFVIDKFPISRPNLTFSTLTVSNMSPEDSSIYLCSVEAEWEKLFFGSGTQLSVL.